The clone carrying this TCR beta chain was counted a few times. Its antigen is not identified. CDR1 and CDR2 from the germline V gene are SGHVS and FQNEAQ. J gave up 3 bases and V 2 bases, and 9 bases lay outside the gene matches. The CDR3 is 17 amino acids. Clones were sequenced by immunoSEQ multiplex PCR, and TCRdb holds only the in-frame ones, with some missing. The sample carries some 180,000 clones, approximately 94% recorded once. This specimen comes from a study of T cell responses to AZD1222 COVID-19 vaccine. Study conclusions and caveats: Only six or seven AZD1222 recipients tested seropositive at baseline.

This rearrangement joins TRBV7-8 to TRBJ1-3; TRBD1 matches at 8 bases. The clonotype originates from an adult who received the AZD1222 COVID-19 vaccine. The material was peripheral blood, obtained 28 days after the second AZD1222 dose. The chain's CDR3 is CASSLMGQALFGNTIYF. In DNA form, the CDR3 reads TGTGCCAGCAGCTTAATGGGACAGGCGCTATTTGGAAACACCATATATTTT.